This T cell receptor beta chain is from a study of blood T cell repertoires in COVID-19. With 3 bases removed from V and 1 base from J, the gap between germline ends came to 12 bases. Germline loops: CDR1 LGHDT, CDR2 YNNKEL (reference sequence). There are 15 residues in the CDR3. Repertoires were generated with immunoSEQ multiplex PCR, while TCRdb's copy carries only in-frame clones and drops some. The sample consists of some 200,000 clones, 85% to 95% of them appearing once. This chain links TRBV3-1 (or the pseudogene TRBV3-2) with TRBJ2-5; perhaps TRBD1 as D (6 bases). Sequenced material: peripheral blood. The receptor's source is a man aged 25 to 40 with COVID-19, enrolled during active disease. CDR3 nucleotide sequence: TGTGCCAGCAGCCAGTCCCGGACAGTCCAAGAGACCCAGTACTTC. Its translation: CASSQSRTVQETQYF.